The T cell receptor beta chain described here comes from a study of molecular identifiers for immune sequencing clone quantification. Findings of the study overall: Sharing of a barcode by identical TCR molecules could cause highly expanded clone sizes to be underestimated.

This clonotype has more than one count but fewer than ten. Its antigen is undetermined. Preparation methods for the bulk TCR libraries were those previously described, with listed TCR primers. TCRdb re-called the PCR reads with MiXCR, one entry per CDR3 protein. The sample has about 630,000 distinct CDR3 sequences, 25% seen once. With V trimmed by 7 bases and J by 4 bases, 9 bases remained unmatched. The germline V gene encodes CDR1 SNHLY and CDR2 FYNNEI. This CDR3 is 15 amino acids long. This receptor was obtained from a human donor in good health. Some libraries in this study had Jurkat cell RNA spiked in. The sequencing sample was made of naive CD8+ T cells from blood, with Jurkat cell RNA spiked in. The sample's subset: FACS-sorted CD8+CD4-CCR7+CD45RA+ naive T cells. The chain recombines TRBV2 with TRBJ2-3; TRBD2 aligns across 9 bases. The CDR3: CASTVVAGEADTQYF. In nucleotides, the CDR3 is TGTGCCAGCACGGTGGTAGCGGGGGAGGCAGATACGCAGTATTTT.